This is a list of T cell receptor beta chains from one sample in a study of type 1 and type 2 diabetes patients. TCRdb re-derived calls from the multiplex PCR reads in MiXCR, one entry per CDR3 protein. The table has 250,000 or so distinct CDR3 sequences, approximately 45% seen once. The sequenced sample was peripheral blood mononuclear cells (PBMCs). These receptors all come from a man aged 18 to 30 with type 2 diabetes. CDR3s include the opening cysteine and the closing phenylalanine or tryptophan. D genes are given only for firm matches. The size entry is marked missing in some rows and otherwise reads once, few, many or a size class.

TRBD1,TRBJ2-5,-,TRBV13,CASGRDRVEETQYF,TGTGCCAGCGGCCGGGACAGGGTCGAGGAGACCCAGTACTTC
-,TRBJ1-1,many,TRBV10-3,CAIGVKGNTEAFF,TGTGCCATCGGAGTGAAAGGTAACACTGAAGCTTTCTTT
-,TRBJ2-2,-,TRBV5-5,CASSLLLGAENTGELFF,TGTGCCAGCAGCTTGCTTCTAGGGGCAGAAAACACCGGGGAGCTGTTTTTT
-,TRBJ1-2,-,TRBV7-9,CASSLGAPGYGYTF,TGTGCCAGCAGCTTGGGAGCGCCGGGGTATGGCTACACCTTC
TRBD2,TRBJ2-7,once,TRBV7-6,CASSSGTSGRERYEQYF,TGTGCCAGCAGCTCCGGGACTAGCGGGAGGGAAAGATACGAGCAGTACTTC
-,TRBJ1-4,many,TRBV25-1,CASSPSLGRNEKLFF,TGTGCCAGCAGCCCATCTTTGGGGCGTAATGAAAAACTGTTTTTT
-,TRBJ2-1,-,TRBV19,CASSIGLYNEQFF,TGTGCCAGTAGTATAGGACTGTACAATGAGCAGTTCTTC
TRBD1,TRBJ1-5,-,TRBV24-1,CATSPSGTGQPQHF,TGTGCCACCAGTCCCTCCGGGACAGGCCAGCCCCAGCATTTT
-,TRBJ1-1,-,TRBV20-1,CSAPGNQNTEAFF,TGCAGTGCCCCAGGGAACCAGAACACTGAAGCTTTCTTT
TRBD2,TRBJ2-7,-,TRBV7-6,CASSLAGSGVGNEQYF,TGTGCCAGCAGCTTAGCTGGTAGCGGGGTCGGGAACGAGCAGTACTTC
-,TRBJ2-5,many,TRBV30,CAWRLEETQYF,TGTGCCTGGAGATTAGAGGAGACCCAGTACTTC
-,TRBJ2-3,-,TRBV15,CATSRVAEGTDTQYF,TGTGCCACCAGCAGAGTTGCGGAGGGCACAGATACGCAGTATTTT
-,TRBJ2-1,few,TRBV14,CASSQGRTSYNEQFF,TGTGCCAGCAGCCAAGGCAGAACCTCCTACAATGAGCAGTTCTTC
-,TRBJ1-1,few,TRBV20-1,CSAGEAFF,TGCAGTGCAGGTGAAGCTTTCTTT
TRBD1,TRBJ2-5,many,TRBV7-2,CASATGVETQYF,TGTGCCAGCGCGACAGGGGTAGAGACCCAGTACTTC